The 30 T cell receptor beta chains below all came from one sample that was sequenced in a study of cytomegalovirus exposure and HLA in healthy donors. The PCR employed 60 Vbeta primers together with 13 Jbeta primers. Assay: immunoSEQ multiplex PCR; the TCRdb copy retains only in-frame clones and omits some. The repertoire holds 130,000 to 150,000 clones, about 76% seen once, with more than 3% in the top ten. The specimen was PBMCs. These receptors were taken from a female donor in good health and CMV-seronegative.

The chain recombines TRBV5-1 with TRBJ1-2; 7 bases are shared with TRBD1. The junction had 3 bases not matched to a gene; V was cut back by 3 bases and J by 4 bases. Looked up from germline, CDR1 is SGHRS and CDR2 is YFSETQ. There are 13 residues in the CDR3. For the CDR3, the DNA is TGCGCCAGCAGCTCGGGACAGATCTATGGCTACACCTTC. The encoded protein is CASSSGQIYGYTF. Combining the CDR3 with reference TRBV5-1 and TRBJ1-2 gives the whole variable domain KAGVTQTPRYLIKTRGQQVTLSCSPISGHRSVSWYQQTPGQGLQFLFEYFSETQRNKGNFPGRFSGRQFSNSRSEMNVSTLELGDSALYLCASSSGQIYGYTFGSGTRLTVV.

The chain combines TRBV28 with TRBJ2-1; 9 nucleotides match TRBD1. The germline CDR1 and CDR2 sequences are MDHEN and SYDVKM. J gave up 4 bases and V 7 bases, and 5 bases lay outside the gene matches. The CDR3 covers 14 residues. In DNA, the CDR3 is TGTGCCAGCAATCCAGGACAGGGGTACAATGAGCAGTTCTTC. Translating it yields CASNPGQGYNEQFF.

V is TRBV5-1 and J is TRBJ2-7; 7 nucleotides agree with TRBD1. Unmatched junction bases numbered 7, after V lost 0 bases and J lost 4 bases. This CDR3 spans 15 amino acids. Germline CDR1 and CDR2: SGHRS and YFSETQ. CDR3 in DNA: TGCGCCAGCAGCTTGGCCGTCGGGACAGTGTACGAGCAGTACTTC. It is translated as CASSLAVGTVYEQYF.

This clone was detected a few times. An end of the junction does not agree with germline; a read error may underlie this. The CDR3 sequence is CASSKINQAQHF. The CDR3 DNA sequence: TGTGCCAGCAGTAAAATTAATCAGGCCCAGCATTTT. The chain is built from TRBV2 and TRBJ1-5; no firm D call. CDR3 length: 12 residues. CDR1 and CDR2 (germline): SNHLY, FYNNEI.

This rearrangement joins TRBV6-5 to TRBJ1-5; 9 bases align to TRBD1. Germline CDR1 and CDR2: MNHEY and SVGAGI. Trimming took 6 bases from V and 6 from J; bases not matched to a gene: 6. The CDR3 extends over 14 amino acids. This CDR3 reads CASRQGAGIQPQHF. CDR3 DNA: TGTGCCAGCAGACAGGGGGCAGGCATTCAGCCCCAGCATTTT.

The chain combines TRBV28 with TRBJ1-1; no reliable D call. There are 14 residues in the CDR3. Trimming left V 2 bases short and J 4 bases short, with 11 bases between. Germline lookup yields CDR1 MDHEN and CDR2 SYDVKM. CDR3 bases: TGTGCCAGCAGTTTAACTTATATTTCCACTGAAGCTTTCTTT. Protein: CASSLTYISTEAFF.

The chain joins TRBV2 to TRBJ1-5; 8 bases are shared with TRBD1. Trimming cost V 4 bases and J 3 bases; bases outside gene matches: 5. The CDR3 length is 15 residues. Germline V gives CDR1 SNHLY, CDR2 FYNNEI. DNA for the CDR3: TGTGCCAGCAGTGTTAACAGGGGGTCCAATCAGCCCCAGCATTTT. It encodes CASSVNRGSNQPQHF.

This rearrangement joins TRBV7-2 to TRBJ2-3; 15 bases are shared with TRBD2. The germline V gene has CDR1 SGHTA and CDR2 FQGNSA. The CDR3 length is 17 residues. V lost 5 bases, J lost 5 bases, and 8 bases stayed unmatched. In DNA form, the CDR3 reads TGTGCCAGCAGCCGGACTAGCGGGGGGGCCGGAGAAGATACGCAGTATTTT. Translated, it gives CASSRTSGGAGEDTQYF.

The chain carries TRBV7-9 and TRBJ2-3; 7 nucleotides agree with TRBD1. The CDR3 runs to 16 residues. CDR1 and CDR2 from the germline V gene are SEHNR and FQNEAQ (reference sequence). V lost 1 base, J lost 0 bases, and 4 bases stayed unmatched. This chain's CDR3 is CASSLVTGVSTDTQYF. As DNA, the CDR3 is TGTGCCAGCAGCTTAGTCACAGGGGTTAGCACAGATACGCAGTATTTT.

The V gene is TRBV11-1, the J gene TRBJ1-1; the match to TRBD1 covers 8 bases. From germline, CDR1 is SGHAT and CDR2 FQDESV (reference sequence). The ends lost 5 bases at V and 4 bases at J; junction bases unmatched: 9. This CDR3 is built from 15 residues. This chain's CDR3 is CASSVGTGRGTEAFF. The DNA of the CDR3 is TGTGCCAGCAGCGTCGGGACAGGAAGGGGCACTGAAGCTTTCTTT.

The V call is TRBV6-4, the J call TRBJ2-1; 14 bases are a match to TRBD2. Germline V gene lookup returns CDR1 MRHNA and CDR2 SNTAGT. The CDR3 length is 15 residues. V was clipped by 4 bases and J by 6 bases; unmatched bases: 2. In DNA form, the CDR3 reads TGTGCCAGCAGTGCCGGGACTAGCGGGAGCAATGAGCAGTTCTTC. It specifies CASSAGTSGSNEQFF.

V is TRBV5-4 and J is TRBJ2-7, with 10 nucleotides matching TRBD1. Looked up from germline, CDR1 is SGHNT and CDR2 is YYREEE (reference sequence). This CDR3 comprises 15 residues. Trimming cost V 4 bases and J 3 bases; bases outside gene matches: 7. The CDR3 region is CASSGIGTGDYEQYF. For the CDR3, the DNA is TGTGCCAGCAGCGGCATCGGGACAGGGGACTACGAGCAGTACTTC.

The chain employs TRBV5-1 and TRBJ2-7, with 7 bases fitting TRBD2. This CDR3 has 12 residues. Trimming cost V 0 bases and J 9 bases; bases outside gene matches: 3. Per the germline V gene, CDR1 is SGHRS and CDR2 is YFSETQ. This CDR3 reads CASSLERGRQYF. In DNA form, the CDR3 reads TGCGCCAGCAGCTTGGAGCGGGGTAGGCAGTACTTC.

In its sample, this clone was seen a few times. The V call is TRBV5-6, the J call TRBJ2-7; 7 bases are shared with TRBD1. Germline loops: CDR1 SGHDT, CDR2 YYEEEE. The CDR3 contains 13 residues. V lost 0 bases and J lost 3; bases outside the gene matches: 0. This CDR3 reads CASSLDRGYEQYF. The CDR3, as DNA: TGTGCCAGCAGCTTGGACAGGGGCTACGAGCAGTACTTC.

With respect to this clone: Relative to the germline gene, one junction end is altered; a read error may explain this. Here the CDR3 reads CASSEWGLAGRYNERFF. The CDR3 bases are TGTGCCAGCAGTGAATGGGGACTAGCGGGGCGGTACAATGAGCGGTTCTTC. This chain connects TRBV2 to TRBJ2-1; 13 bases line up with TRBD2. The germline V gene has CDR1 SNHLY and CDR2 FYNNEI. The CDR3 has 17 amino acids.

This sequence joins TRBV7-6 and TRBJ2-7; D might be TRBD2 (5 bases). Trimming left V 0 bases short and J 5 bases short, with 14 bases between. CDR3 length: 15 residues. Germline V gene lookup returns CDR1 SGHVS and CDR2 FNYEAQ. CDR3 in amino acids: CASSLAPGNRNEQYF. For the CDR3, the DNA is TGTGCCAGCAGCTTAGCGCCCGGGAATCGCAACGAGCAGTACTTC. The complete variable domain, with remaining parts taken from reference TRBV7-6 and TRBJ2-7, reads GAGVSQSPRYKVTKRGQDVALRCDPISGHVSLYWYRQALGQGPEFLTYFNYEAQQDKSGLPNDRFSAERPEGSISTLTIQRTEQRDSAMYRCASSLAPGNRNEQYFGPGTRLTVT.

J is TRBJ1-2 and V is TRBV7-7; D not resolved. Germline assignment: CDR1 SSHAT and CDR2 FNYEAQ (reference sequence). This CDR3 contains 10 residues. The CDR3, as DNA: TGTGCTAGCGGACTCTATGGCTACACCTTC. Encoded protein: CASGLYGYTF.

This clone has only a few counts. The V and J genes are TRBV27 and TRBJ2-5; 14 positions match TRBD2. The junction had 16 bases not matched to a gene; V was cut back by 5 bases and J by 5 bases. Germline V gene data show CDR1 as MNHEY and CDR2 as SMNVEV (reference sequence). This CDR3 is 19 amino acids long. Here the CDR3 reads CASSLLWTSGRLGEETQYF. CDR3 DNA: TGTGCCAGCAGTCTCCTCTGGACTAGCGGGAGGTTAGGGGAGGAGACCCAGTACTTC.

This clone was counted once. This chain uses TRBV27 with TRBJ1-2, with 12 bases aligning to TRBD1. Trimming removed 6 bases from V and 7 bases from J; junction bases left unmatched: 6. The germline CDR1 and CDR2 sequences are MNHEY and SMNVEV (reference sequence). This CDR3 contains 14 residues. The CDR3 DNA follows: TGTGCCAGCAGAACCGGGACAGGGGGCTTTGGCTACACCTTC. It encodes CASRTGTGGFGYTF.

The genes are TRBV30 and TRBJ2-7; unclear D gene. V lost 0 bases and J 6 bases, leaving 6 bases between the germline ends. The CDR3 totals 11 residues. Germline lookup yields CDR1 GTSNPN and CDR2 SVGIG (reference sequence). In DNA, the CDR3 is TGTGCCTGGAGTGTACTACGCGAGCAGTACTTC. The encoded protein is CAWSVLREQYF.

This clone was detected only a few times. This chain links TRBV7-9 with TRBJ1-1, with a possible D match to TRBD1 (6 bases). Germline lookup yields CDR1 SEHNR and CDR2 FQNEAQ (reference sequence). V lost 3 bases and J lost 9, with 17 bases in between. This CDR3 region has 14 residues. The CDR3 DNA is TGTGCCAGCAGCTTGGGGCGGCAACAGGGCCAAGCTTTCTTT. Protein product: CASSLGRQQGQAFF.

V gene TRBV30 combines with J gene TRBJ1-3; D gene unclear. The germline V and J ends were trimmed by 3 bases and 3 bases, with 6 bases remaining between them. The CDR3 contains 12 residues. Germline V CDR1 and CDR2: GTSNPN, SVGIG (reference sequence). This CDR3 reads CAWRAVGNTIYF. The DNA of the CDR3 is TGTGCCTGGAGGGCGGTTGGAAACACCATATATTTT. Using reference TRBV30 and TRBJ1-3 for the parts outside the CDR3, the full variable domain is SQTIHQWPATLVQPVGSPLSLECTVEGTSNPNLYWYRQAAGRGLQLLFYSVGIGQISSEVPQNLSASRPQDRQFILSSKKLLLSDSGFYLCAWRAVGNTIYFGEGSWLTVV.

The rearrangement links TRBV7-9 to TRBJ2-7, with D perhaps matching TRBD1 (6 bases). This CDR3 is built from 12 residues. The V gene's germline CDR1 is SEHNR and CDR2 FQNEAQ (reference sequence). The V and J ends lost 6 bases and 6 bases respectively, with 12 bases between them. CDR3 region: CASRAGESEQYF. Written as DNA, the CDR3 is TGTGCCAGCAGGGCAGGGGAGTCCGAGCAGTACTTC.

This chain links TRBV9 with TRBJ2-1; 10 bases map to TRBD2. The V gene end was trimmed by 0 bases and the J gene end by 8 bases; junction bases not matched to a gene: 11. The CDR3 extends over 17 amino acids. The germline CDR1 and CDR2 sequences are SGDLS and YYNGEE. The CDR3 reads CASSVGASGRVMHEQFF. The CDR3 bases are TGTGCCAGCAGCGTAGGCGCCAGCGGGAGGGTGATGCATGAGCAGTTCTTC.

DNA of the CDR3: TGCGCCAGCAGCTTGGAGGCAGGGGGGTACAATGAGCAGTTCTTC. It is translated as CASSLEAGGYNEQFF. The rearrangement links TRBV5-1 to TRBJ2-1, with D tentatively TRBD1 (7 bases). Germline V gives CDR1 SGHRS, CDR2 YFSETQ. The CDR3 sequence is 15 residues long. Trimming took off 0 bases at V and 4 bases at J, with 11 bases between the two ends.

This clone is a singleton in its sample. This chain joins TRBV7-3 and TRBJ2-1; 10 bases are a match to TRBD2. The trim removed 1 base at V and 12 bases at J, leaving 12 bases unmatched. Germline loops: CDR1 SGHTA, CDR2 FQGTGA. The CDR3 runs to 16 residues. The CDR3 loop reads CASSLNPTEAGGVQFF. CDR3 nucleotide sequence: TGTGCCAGCAGCTTAAACCCGACCGAAGCGGGGGGGGTGCAGTTCTTC.

This clone was found once. V is TRBV7-2 and J is TRBJ2-1; 13 bases line up with TRBD2. J gave up 3 bases and V 6 bases, and 5 bases lay outside the gene matches. Germline V lookup: CDR1 SGHTA, CDR2 FQGNSA. The CDR3 length is 16 residues. The CDR3 DNA follows: TGTGCCAGCAGGCCACTAGCGGGGGGGGGCTACAATGAGCAGTTCTTC. Translating gives CASRPLAGGGYNEQFF. The full variable domain, in which reference TRBV7-2 and TRBJ2-1 provide the parts outside the CDR3, is GAGVSQSPSNKVTEKGKDVELRCDPISGHTALYWYRQSLGQGLEFLIYFQGNSAPDKSGLPSDRFSAERTGGSVSTLTIQRTQQEDSAVYLCASRPLAGGGYNEQFFGPGTRLTVL.

The chain carries TRBV6-5 and TRBJ2-7; weak D call: TRBD2 (6 bases). Germline-derived CDR1 and CDR2 are MNHEY and SVGAGI. CDR3 length equals 13 residues. V lost 6 bases to trimming and J lost 6 bases, with 15 bases between them. CDR3 nucleotides: TGTGCCAGCAGCACCGGAGGGTGGGGCGAGCAGTACTTC. Residues: CASSTGGWGEQYF.

The chain links TRBV19 to TRBJ1-2; the D gene is possibly TRBD1 (5 bases). Germline-derived CDR1 and CDR2 are LNHDA and SQIVND (reference sequence). V was clipped by 6 bases and J by 6 bases, with 11 bases between them. CDR3 length: 12 residues. For the CDR3, the DNA is TGTGCCAGTAGGTACAAAGGGGATGGCTACACCTTC. Amino acid sequence: CASRYKGDGYTF.

Worth noting for this clone: A junction end diverges from the germline sequence, so it may reflect a read error. The chain carries TRBV5-6 and TRBJ2-7; TRBD1 matches at 7 bases. CDR1 and CDR2 from the germline V gene are SGHDT and YYEEEE. The CDR3 consists of 14 residues. The CDR3 region is CASSSGTVSFEQYF. The CDR3 coding sequence is TGTGCCAGCAGCTCCGGGACAGTATCCTTCGAGCAGTACTTC.